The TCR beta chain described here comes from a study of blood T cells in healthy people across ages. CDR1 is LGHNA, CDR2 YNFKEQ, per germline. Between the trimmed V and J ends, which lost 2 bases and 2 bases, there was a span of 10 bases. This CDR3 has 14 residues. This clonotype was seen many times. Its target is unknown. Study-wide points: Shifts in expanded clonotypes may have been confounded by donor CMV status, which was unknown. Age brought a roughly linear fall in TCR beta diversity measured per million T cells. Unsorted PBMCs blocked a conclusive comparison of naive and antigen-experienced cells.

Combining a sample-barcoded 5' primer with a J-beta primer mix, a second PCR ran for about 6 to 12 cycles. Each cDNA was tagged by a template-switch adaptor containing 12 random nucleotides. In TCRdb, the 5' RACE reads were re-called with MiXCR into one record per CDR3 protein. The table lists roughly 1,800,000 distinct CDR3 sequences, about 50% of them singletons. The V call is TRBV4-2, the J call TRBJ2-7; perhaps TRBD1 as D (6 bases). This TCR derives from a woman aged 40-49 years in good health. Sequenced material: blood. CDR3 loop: CASSQSTGTYEQYF. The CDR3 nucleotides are TGTGCCAGCAGCCAATCCACAGGGACCTACGAGCAGTACTTC.